Detailed here is one TCR beta chain. The antigen is not known. The time point here: persistent/refractory GD, antithyroid drugs over 5 years with positive TRAb. TCR sequences were obtained from RNA taken from PBMCs. The sample originates from a study of regulatory T cells in long-lasting Graves disease. Study conclusions and caveats: Fewer public clonotypes were shared by new patients (around 960) than by persistent patients (around 2,800).

Researchers made TCR beta libraries by using iRepertoire HTBI primers and running Arm-PCR on CDR3 regions. TCRdb called the multiplex PCR reads again in MiXCR, with one record for every CDR3 protein. The repertoire holds nearly 350,000 distinct CDR3 sequences, 15% to 20% seen once, with less than 30% in the top ten. Trimming shortened V by 1 base and J by 4 bases, and 5 bases separated the two germline ends. This CDR3 has 11 amino acids. CDR1 is DFQATT, CDR2 SNEGSKA, per germline (reference sequence). Specimen: peripheral blood mononuclear cells (PBMCs), collected when the disease was refractory, from a patient treated with antithyroid drugs. The receptor's source is a female donor with Graves disease. The V gene is TRBV20-1, the J gene TRBJ2-7; D is undetermined. The CDR3 sequence is CSARVLYEQYF. CDR3 in DNA: TGCAGTGCTAGAGTTTTGTACGAGCAGTACTTC.